This T cell receptor beta chain comes out of a study of T cell responses to AZD1222 COVID-19 vaccine. The study, taken as a whole, reports: Once two AZD1222 doses were given, Spike-specific TCR breadth and depth went up.

As regards this clone: Its antigen is currently unknown.

Assay used: immunoSEQ multiplex PCR; TCRdb lists only in-frame clones, some missing. The sample has about 150,000 clones, 92% seen once; the top ten hold approximately 3.5%. Pooling was applied to second doses at about 4 or about 12 weeks. Germline values: CDR1 MNHEY, CDR2 SMNVEV (reference sequence). J lost 5 bases, V lost 0 bases, and 9 bases had no gene match. The CDR3 loop spans 16 amino acids. The chain employs TRBV27 and TRBJ2-7, with 8 nucleotides matching TRBD2. The material sequenced was peripheral blood, taken 28 days after the second AZD1222 dose. The TCR sequence derives from an adult who received the AZD1222 COVID-19 vaccine. The CDR3 here is CASSLSPGLDTNEQYF. The DNA of the CDR3 is TGTGCCAGCAGTTTATCGCCGGGACTAGACACGAACGAGCAGTACTTC.